These T cell receptor beta chains were read from a single sample in a study of T cell repertoires and Cas9 in healthy adults. The assay was immunoSEQ multiplex PCR, and TCRdb's table has in-frame clones only and misses some. The sample lists about 22,000 clones, about nine tenths seen once, with 0.84% in the top ten. Sequencing was carried out using CD4+ effector T cells (CD127+, CD25-, CD137-, CD154-) from PBMCs; culture status not recorded. The receptor source for this set is a human donor in good health. CDR3s include the opening cysteine and the closing phenylalanine or tryptophan. D genes are given only for firm matches. Size values are once, few and many counts, or a class for expanded clones, and some rows have none.

v_call: TRBV7-2; clone_size: NA; d_call: TRBD2; j_call: TRBJ2-1; cdr3_aa: CASSDILAAVYNEQFF; cdr3_nt: TGTGCCAGCAGCGACATCCTAGCGGCCGTCTACAATGAGCAGTTCTTC
v_call: TRBV27; clone_size: NA; d_call: NA; j_call: TRBJ1-2; cdr3_aa: CASSLGETGRGYTF; cdr3_nt: TGTGCCAGCAGTTTGGGGGAAACAGGGAGGGGCTACACCTTC
v_call: TRBV11-2; clone_size: NA; d_call: NA; j_call: TRBJ1-4; cdr3_aa: CASSLGENEKLFF; cdr3_nt: TGTGCCAGCAGTCTAGGGGAAAATGAAAAACTGTTTTTT
v_call: TRBV4-3; clone_size: NA; d_call: TRBD1; j_call: TRBJ1-6; cdr3_aa: CASSQGGTGNSPLHF; cdr3_nt: TGCGCCAGCAGCCAAGGCGGGACAGGGAATTCACCCCTCCACTTT
v_call: TRBV28; clone_size: NA; d_call: NA; j_call: TRBJ2-3; cdr3_aa: CASSLNPSATDTQYF; cdr3_nt: TGTGCCAGCAGTTTAAATCCTAGCGCCACAGATACGCAGTATTTT
v_call: TRBV5-4; clone_size: NA; d_call: NA; j_call: TRBJ1-2; cdr3_aa: CASSPLTRQEGGYTF; cdr3_nt: TGTGCCAGCAGCCCGTTAACCCGTCAGGAGGGTGGCTACACCTTC
v_call: TRBV11-3; clone_size: NA; d_call: NA; j_call: TRBJ1-1; cdr3_aa: CASSPPRGSEAFF; cdr3_nt: TGTGCCAGCAGTCCACCCCGGGGTTCTGAAGCTTTCTTT
v_call: TRBV30; clone_size: NA; d_call: TRBD1; j_call: TRBJ2-1; cdr3_aa: CAWSITGAREQFF; cdr3_nt: TGTGCCTGGAGTATTACAGGGGCAAGAGAGCAGTTCTTC
v_call: TRBV19; clone_size: NA; d_call: NA; j_call: TRBJ1-2; cdr3_aa: CASSIDRSVGYTF; cdr3_nt: TGTGCCAGTAGTATCGACAGGTCCGTTGGCTACACCTTC
v_call: TRBV28; clone_size: NA; d_call: NA; j_call: TRBJ1-1; cdr3_aa: CASSFPGDGNTEAFF; cdr3_nt: TGTGCCAGCAGTTTCCCAGGGGATGGTAACACTGAAGCTTTCTTT
v_call: TRBV7-2; clone_size: NA; d_call: TRBD2; j_call: TRBJ2-1; cdr3_aa: CASSPRTSGANEQFF; cdr3_nt: TGTGCCAGCAGCCCCCGAACTAGCGGAGCCAATGAGCAGTTCTTC
v_call: TRBV29-1; clone_size: NA; d_call: NA; j_call: TRBJ1-2; cdr3_aa: CSARVGTTWIEGYTF; cdr3_nt: TGCAGCGCGAGGGTTGGGACAACGTGGATCGAGGGCTACACCTTC
v_call: TRBV7-3; clone_size: NA; d_call: NA; j_call: TRBJ2-5; cdr3_aa: CASSRETGGETQYF; cdr3_nt: TGTGCCAGCAGCCGCGAGACTGGAGGGGAGACCCAGTACTTC
v_call: TRBV11-3; clone_size: NA; d_call: NA; j_call: TRBJ2-2; cdr3_aa: CASSWAMNTGELFF; cdr3_nt: TGTGCCAGCAGCTGGGCCATGAACACCGGGGAGCTGTTTTTT
v_call: TRBV9; clone_size: NA; d_call: TRBD2; j_call: TRBJ2-1; cdr3_aa: CASSPGTSGSYNEQFF; cdr3_nt: TGTGCCAGCAGCCCGGGGACTAGCGGGAGCTACAATGAGCAGTTCTTC
v_call: TRBV15; clone_size: NA; d_call: NA; j_call: TRBJ1-1; cdr3_aa: CATSRDRSFRVEAFF; cdr3_nt: TGTGCCACCAGCAGAGATCGGTCATTCCGCGTCGAAGCTTTCTTT
v_call: TRBV14; clone_size: NA; d_call: TRBD1; j_call: TRBJ1-1; cdr3_aa: CASSQDRAGRGSTEAFF; cdr3_nt: TGTGCCAGCAGCCAAGATCGGGCGGGCAGGGGGAGCACTGAAGCTTTCTTT
v_call: TRBV9; clone_size: NA; d_call: TRBD2; j_call: TRBJ2-3; cdr3_aa: CASSVEIAGVGLDTQYF; cdr3_nt: TGTGCCAGCAGCGTAGAGATAGCGGGAGTCGGGTTAGATACGCAGTATTTT
v_call: TRBV9; clone_size: NA; d_call: TRBD1; j_call: TRBJ1-2; cdr3_aa: CASSKGGRGFDGYTF; cdr3_nt: TGTGCCAGCAGCAAAGGGGGCAGAGGTTTCGATGGCTACACCTTC
v_call: TRBV2; clone_size: NA; d_call: NA; j_call: TRBJ1-1; cdr3_aa: CASTGFPMNTEAFF; cdr3_nt: TGTGCCAGCACGGGGTTCCCCATGAACACTGAAGCTTTCTTT
v_call: TRBV5-5; clone_size: NA; d_call: NA; j_call: TRBJ1-2; cdr3_aa: CASSLWSNYGYTF; cdr3_nt: TGTGCCAGCAGCTTGTGGAGCAACTATGGCTACACCTTC
v_call: TRBV5-1; clone_size: NA; d_call: NA; j_call: TRBJ2-5; cdr3_aa: CASSPSGLGGETQYF; cdr3_nt: TGCGCCAGCAGCCCCAGCGGTCTCGGCGGGGAGACCCAGTACTTC
v_call: TRBV7-3; clone_size: NA; d_call: NA; j_call: TRBJ1-2; cdr3_aa: CASSLTAAGLGGYTF; cdr3_nt: TGTGCCAGCAGCTTAACGGCGGCAGGGCTTGGAGGCTACACCTTC
v_call: TRBV2; clone_size: NA; d_call: NA; j_call: TRBJ1-2; cdr3_aa: CASSVLLYGYTF; cdr3_nt: TGTGCCAGCAGTGTGTTGCTCTATGGCTACACCTTC
v_call: TRBV5-6; clone_size: NA; d_call: NA; j_call: TRBJ2-6; cdr3_aa: CASSLSGWELVAGANVLTF; cdr3_nt: TGTGCCAGCAGCTTGAGCGGTTGGGAGCTAGTAGCTGGAGCCAACGTCCTGACTTTC
v_call: TRBV9; clone_size: NA; d_call: NA; j_call: TRBJ2-2; cdr3_aa: CASSVVDGGGTGELFF; cdr3_nt: TGTGCCAGCAGCGTAGTAGATGGGGGAGGCACCGGGGAGCTGTTTTTT
v_call: TRBV29-1; clone_size: once; d_call: NA; j_call: TRBJ1-2; cdr3_aa: CSVVQGGGYTF; cdr3_nt: TGCAGCGTTGTACAGGGAGGTGGCTACACCTTC
v_call: TRBV2; clone_size: NA; d_call: TRBD1; j_call: TRBJ1-2; cdr3_aa: CASSEDHNPQGAQGYTF; cdr3_nt: TGTGCCAGCAGTGAGGACCACAACCCACAGGGGGCGCAAGGCTACACCTTC
v_call: TRBV5-1; clone_size: NA; d_call: TRBD2; j_call: TRBJ2-7; cdr3_aa: CASTSTGGAYEQYF; cdr3_nt: TGCGCCAGCACCTCAACGGGGGGGGCCTACGAGCAGTACTTC
v_call: TRBV5-1; clone_size: NA; d_call: NA; j_call: TRBJ1-1; cdr3_aa: CASSLGATEAFF; cdr3_nt: TGCGCCAGCAGCTTGGGGGCGACTGAAGCTTTCTTT
v_call: TRBV6-5; clone_size: NA; d_call: NA; j_call: TRBJ2-6; cdr3_aa: CASRSPVSGANVLTF; cdr3_nt: TGTGCCAGCAGGTCTCCGGTTTCTGGGGCCAACGTCCTGACTTTC
v_call: TRBV9; clone_size: once; d_call: NA; j_call: TRBJ2-1; cdr3_aa: CASSPRGIATSYNEQFF; cdr3_nt: TGTGCCAGCAGCCCCCGAGGGATTGCGACCTCCTACAATGAGCAGTTCTTC
v_call: TRBV4-2; clone_size: NA; d_call: NA; j_call: TRBJ1-5; cdr3_aa: CASSLTGMEDQPQHF; cdr3_nt: TGTGCCAGCAGCCTCACAGGGATGGAGGATCAGCCCCAGCATTTT
v_call: TRBV6-6; clone_size: NA; d_call: NA; j_call: TRBJ1-2; cdr3_aa: CASSYSTYYGYTF; cdr3_nt: TGTGCCAGCAGTTACTCGACCTACTATGGCTACACCTTC
v_call: TRBV19; clone_size: NA; d_call: NA; j_call: TRBJ2-7; cdr3_aa: CASSQQGSSGEQYF; cdr3_nt: TGTGCCAGTAGCCAACAGGGATCGTCGGGCGAGCAGTACTTC
v_call: TRBV6-5; clone_size: NA; d_call: NA; j_call: TRBJ2-7; cdr3_aa: CASSGYEGEQYF; cdr3_nt: TGTGCCAGCAGCGGATATGAGGGCGAGCAGTACTTC
v_call: TRBV6-4; clone_size: once; d_call: TRBD1; j_call: TRBJ2-6; cdr3_aa: CASSDGQGGANVLTF; cdr3_nt: TGTGCCAGCAGTGACGGACAGGGTGGGGCCAACGTCCTGACTTTC
v_call: TRBV30; clone_size: NA; d_call: NA; j_call: TRBJ2-2; cdr3_aa: CAWASGLVANTGELFF; cdr3_nt: TGTGCCTGGGCCAGTGGACTGGTCGCGAACACCGGGGAGCTGTTTTTT
v_call: TRBV5-1; clone_size: NA; d_call: NA; j_call: TRBJ1-1; cdr3_aa: CASGREPNTEAFF; cdr3_nt: TGCGCCAGCGGCCGGGAGCCGAACACTGAAGCTTTCTTT
v_call: TRBV27; clone_size: NA; d_call: NA; j_call: TRBJ1-1; cdr3_aa: CASTKAGFTEAFF; cdr3_nt: TGTGCCAGCACCAAGGCGGGATTCACTGAAGCTTTCTTT
v_call: TRBV2; clone_size: once; d_call: TRBD2; j_call: TRBJ2-1; cdr3_aa: CASMSGRSSYNEQFF; cdr3_nt: TGTGCCAGCATGAGCGGGAGGAGCTCTTACAATGAGCAGTTCTTC
v_call: TRBV11-2; clone_size: once; d_call: NA; j_call: TRBJ1-1; cdr3_aa: CASSWARNTEAFF; cdr3_nt: TGTGCCAGCAGCTGGGCGCGGAACACTGAAGCTTTCTTT
v_call: TRBV5-1; clone_size: NA; d_call: NA; j_call: TRBJ1-4; cdr3_aa: CASSLGRTNEKLFF; cdr3_nt: TGCGCCAGCAGCTTGGGTCGGACTAATGAAAAACTGTTTTTT
v_call: TRBV27; clone_size: NA; d_call: NA; j_call: TRBJ2-2; cdr3_aa: CASSLQVSTGELFF; cdr3_nt: TGTGCCAGCAGTTTACAGGTGTCCACCGGGGAGCTGTTTTTT
v_call: TRBV7-9; clone_size: few; d_call: NA; j_call: TRBJ1-4; cdr3_aa: CASSQGGPSGEKLFF; cdr3_nt: TGTGCCAGCAGCCAGGGCGGCCCCAGTGGGGAAAAACTGTTTTTT
v_call: TRBV7-2; clone_size: NA; d_call: NA; j_call: TRBJ1-6; cdr3_aa: CASSDKSSYNSPLHF; cdr3_nt: TGTGCCAGCAGCGACAAGAGCTCCTATAATTCACCCCTCCACTTT
v_call: TRBV10-3; clone_size: NA; d_call: TRBD2; j_call: TRBJ2-1; cdr3_aa: CAAALAGVHEQFF; cdr3_nt: TGTGCCGCAGCCCTAGCGGGAGTTCATGAGCAGTTCTTC
v_call: TRBV29-1; clone_size: NA; d_call: NA; j_call: TRBJ2-3; cdr3_aa: CSVSPQGTDTQYF; cdr3_nt: TGCAGCGTCTCCCCTCAGGGGACAGATACGCAGTATTTT
v_call: TRBV2; clone_size: once; d_call: NA; j_call: TRBJ1-5; cdr3_aa: CASKLTGIGNQPQHF; cdr3_nt: TGTGCCAGCAAACTTACAGGAATCGGCAATCAGCCCCAGCATTTT
v_call: TRBV7-2; clone_size: NA; d_call: NA; j_call: TRBJ2-2; cdr3_aa: CASSRDLTGELFF; cdr3_nt: TGTGCCAGCAGCAGGGACCTCACCGGGGAGCTGTTTTTT
v_call: TRBV4-1; clone_size: once; d_call: TRBD1; j_call: TRBJ1-2; cdr3_aa: CASSQTVPGQGGYTF; cdr3_nt: TGCGCCAGCAGCCAAACGGTACCGGGACAGGGAGGCTACACCTTC
v_call: TRBV7-8; clone_size: NA; d_call: NA; j_call: TRBJ2-3; cdr3_aa: CASSAHRTDTQYF; cdr3_nt: TGTGCCAGCAGCGCACACCGCACAGATACGCAGTATTTT
v_call: TRBV6-5; clone_size: NA; d_call: TRBD1; j_call: TRBJ1-6; cdr3_aa: CASSYEGAVNSPLHF; cdr3_nt: TGTGCCAGCAGTTACGAGGGGGCCGTAAATTCACCCCTCCACTTT